The clone carrying this T cell receptor beta chain occurred a few times. What it recognizes is unknown. Unique molecular identifiers had been added to the TCR beta cDNA libraries. Via MiXCR, TCRdb re-called the PCR reads, giving one row per CDR3 protein. This table holds some 690,000 distinct CDR3 sequences, roughly 27% found once. The sample is drawn from a study of post-analysis software for immune sequencing data. About the research overall: Relapsing-remitting, secondary progressive and progressive-relapsing courses of multiple sclerosis were included. Study-wide results and caveats: Compared with controls, patients had more of five TRBV segments, including TRBV5-6, TRBV5-1 and TRBV20-1. Relative to controls, patients with multiple sclerosis showed significantly lower normalized Chao1 diversity.

The V gene's germline CDR1 is LGHNA and CDR2 YSLEER. The CDR3 contains 15 residues. V lost 0 bases and J 8 bases, leaving 14 bases between the germline ends. The chain combines TRBV4-3 with TRBJ2-1; the D gene is possibly TRBD2 (5 bases). Sequenced input: blood. This clonotype originated in a girl aged 10 to 17 with multiple sclerosis. The CDR3 nucleotides read TGCGCCAGCAGCCAAGATTTTCTAGCTCTCGATGAGCAGTTCTTC. Its translation is CASSQDFLALDEQFF.